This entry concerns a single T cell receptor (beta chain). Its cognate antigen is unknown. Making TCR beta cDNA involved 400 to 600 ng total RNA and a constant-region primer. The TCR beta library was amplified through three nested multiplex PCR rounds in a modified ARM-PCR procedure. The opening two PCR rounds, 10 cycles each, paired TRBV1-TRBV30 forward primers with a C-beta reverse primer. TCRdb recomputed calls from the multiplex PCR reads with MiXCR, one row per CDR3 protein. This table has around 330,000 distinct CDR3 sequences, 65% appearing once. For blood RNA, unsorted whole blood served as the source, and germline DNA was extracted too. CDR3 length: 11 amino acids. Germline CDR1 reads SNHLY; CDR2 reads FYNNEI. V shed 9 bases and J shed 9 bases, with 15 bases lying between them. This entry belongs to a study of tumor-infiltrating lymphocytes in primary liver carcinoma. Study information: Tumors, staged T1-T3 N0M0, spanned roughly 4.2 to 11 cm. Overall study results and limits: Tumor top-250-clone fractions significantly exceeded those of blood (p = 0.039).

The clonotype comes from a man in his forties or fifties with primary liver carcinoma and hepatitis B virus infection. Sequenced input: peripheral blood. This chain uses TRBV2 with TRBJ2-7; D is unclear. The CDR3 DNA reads TGTGCCAGGAGCCCAAAGGCTGGGCAGTACTTC. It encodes CARSPKAGQYF.